Listed below are T cell receptor beta chains from one sample, sequenced in a study of T and B cells in COVID-19 patients. TCRdb independently ran MiXCR on the multiplex PCR reads; one entry per CDR3 protein. The top ten clones hold approximately 17% of a sample with 17,000 or so distinct CDR3 sequences, 35% to 40% of them seen once. The specimen was blood. The receptors stem from a human donor with active COVID-19. Both conserved end residues are part of each CDR3. The D gene is left open where the match is weak. The size entry is marked missing in some rows and otherwise reads once, few, many or a size class.

J | size | D | V | CDR3 | DNA
TRBJ1-3 | few | . | TRBV6-5 | CASSPGVDYGNTIYF | TGTGCCAGCAGTCCAGGGGTGGATTATGGAAACACCATATATTTT
TRBJ2-5 | . | . | TRBV12-3/TRBV12-4 | CASTPHAGQETQYF | TGTGCCAGCACCCCCCACGCGGGGCAAGAGACCCAGTACTTC
TRBJ2-1 | . | TRBD1 | TRBV20-1 | CSATLTGTGNEQFF | TGCAGTGCTACTTTAACCGGGACAGGGAATGAGCAGTTCTTC
TRBJ2-7 | . | TRBD1 | TRBV6-2/TRBV6-3 | CASSQTGVSYEQYF | TGTGCCAGCAGTCAAACAGGGGTCTCCTACGAGCAGTACTTC
TRBJ1-5 | . | . | TRBV4-2 | CASSLQLGNQPQHF | TGTGCCAGCAGCCTACAGTTGGGGAATCAGCCCCAGCATTTT
TRBJ1-6 | . | TRBD1 | TRBV19 | CASSPGQGRSPLHF | TGTGCCAGTAGCCCGGGACAGGGAAGGTCACCCCTCCACTTT
TRBJ1-1 | . | TRBD1 | TRBV6-1 | CASSEASGGVTEAFF | TGTGCCAGCAGTGAAGCGTCAGGGGGCGTCACTGAAGCTTTCTTT
TRBJ1-1 | . | . | TRBV19 | CASSISWGLPAEAFF | TGTGCCAGTAGTATATCGTGGGGCTTGCCCGCTGAAGCTTTCTTT
TRBJ2-5 | medium-sized | . | TRBV29-1 | CSVDYFRETQYF | TGCAGCGTTGACTATTTTCGAGAGACCCAGTACTTC
TRBJ2-2 | medium-sized | . | TRBV6-5 | CASSYGGTGELFF | TGTGCCAGCAGTTACGGGGGCACCGGGGAGCTGTTTTTT
TRBJ1-2 | few | TRBD1 | TRBV15 | CATSGDRGSFYGYTF | TGTGCCACCAGCGGAGACAGGGGATCCTTCTATGGCTACACCTTC
TRBJ2-5 | . | . | TRBV12-3/TRBV12-4 | CASSHGALQETQYF | TGTGCCAGCAGTCATGGGGCCCTCCAAGAGACCCAGTACTTC
TRBJ2-5 | medium-sized | TRBD1 | TRBV19 | CASSPGTVKVETQYF | TGTGCCAGTAGTCCAGGGACAGTGAAGGTAGAGACCCAGTACTTC
TRBJ1-6 | . | TRBD1 | TRBV6-5 | CASSDRGSGSPLHF | TGTGCCAGCAGTGACAGGGGAAGTGGATCACCCCTCCACTTT
TRBJ2-7 | few | . | TRBV27 | CASRPTGSYEQYF | TGTGCCAGCAGACCCACAGGCTCCTACGAGCAGTACTTC
TRBJ2-1 | . | TRBD2 | TRBV5-6 | CASKASGGGEQFF | TGCGCCAGCAAGGCTAGCGGGGGAGGTGAGCAGTTCTTC
TRBJ2-5 | . | . | TRBV7-2 | CASSREQRETQYF | TGTGCCAGCAGCCGAGAGCAAAGAGAGACCCAGTACTTC
TRBJ1-6 | . | TRBD1 | TRBV20-1 | CSALQGANSPLHF | TGCAGTGCTTTACAGGGGGCAAATTCACCCCTCCACTTT
TRBJ2-3 | few | . | TRBV7-9 | CASSLSRTDTQYF | TGTGCCAGCAGCCTCTCGCGGACAGATACGCAGTATTTT
TRBJ2-1 | medium-sized | TRBD2 | TRBV29-1 | CSVRGLADYNEQFF | TGCAGCGTGAGGGGACTAGCGGACTACAATGAGCAGTTCTTC
TRBJ2-3 | . | TRBD2 | TRBV6-4 | CASSARGGTITDTQYF | TGTGCCAGCAGTGCGCGGGGGGGAACTATCACAGATACGCAGTATTTT
TRBJ1-2 | few | . | TRBV19 | CASSKPSGVGYTF | TGTGCCAGTAGTAAACCGTCAGGGGTTGGCTACACCTTC
TRBJ2-1 | . | . | TRBV28 | CASSTGSGRAEQFF | TGTGCCAGCAGTACGGGGAGCGGTAGGGCGGAGCAGTTCTTC
TRBJ1-2 | few | . | TRBV6-5 | CASRRISDLVGYTF | TGTGCCAGTCGGAGGATCAGTGATTTGGTCGGCTACACCTTC
TRBJ1-5 | . | TRBD1 | TRBV19 | CASRTGSQPQHF | TGTGCCAGTAGGACAGGGAGTCAGCCCCAGCATTTT
TRBJ1-2 | . | . | TRBV13 | CASSKQGSPLGYTF | TGTGCCAGCAGCAAGCAGGGATCGCCTCTTGGCTACACCTTC
TRBJ2-3 | many | TRBD2 | TRBV15 | CATSRPGLAGSADTQYF | TGTGCCACCAGCAGACCGGGACTAGCGGGGTCGGCAGATACGCAGTATTTT
TRBJ2-7 | . | TRBD1 | TRBV6-1 | CASSDPPGQISYEQYF | TGTGCCAGCAGTGACCCCCCGGGACAGATCTCCTACGAGCAGTACTTC
TRBJ2-3 | . | . | TRBV5-4 | CASSLGPIRGTDTQYF | TGTGCCAGCAGCTTAGGACCTATACGGGGCACAGATACGCAGTATTTT
TRBJ2-3 | . | TRBD2 | TRBV6-5 | CASSYRTSGGAQDTQYF | TGTGCCAGCAGTTACCGGACTAGCGGGGGGGCCCAAGATACGCAGTATTTT
TRBJ2-5 | few | TRBD2 | TRBV6-2/TRBV6-3 | CASSYSRWTSGGEETQYF | TGTGCCAGCAGTTACTCCCGCTGGACTAGCGGGGGGGAAGAGACCCAGTACTTC
TRBJ2-3 | medium-sized | TRBD1 | TRBV29-1 | CSVTPTGFTDTQYF | TGCAGCGTTACCCCGACAGGGTTCACAGATACGCAGTATTTT
TRBJ1-1 | . | . | TRBV6-2/TRBV6-3 | CASKIPPALNTEAFF | TGTGCCAGCAAAATTCCACCAGCGTTGAACACTGAAGCTTTCTTT
TRBJ1-4 | few | TRBD1 | TRBV4-2 | CASSQNGQGRYEKLFF | TGTGCCAGCAGCCAGAACGGACAGGGGAGGTATGAAAAACTGTTTTTT
TRBJ2-1 | . | . | TRBV11-2 | CASSYGGSYNEQFF | TGTGCCAGCAGCTACGGGGGCAGCTACAATGAGCAGTTCTTC
TRBJ2-2 | medium-sized | . | TRBV19 | CASTQNGQGNTGELFF | TGTGCCAGTACTCAAAATGGGCAGGGGAACACCGGGGAGCTGTTTTTT
TRBJ1-5 | . | . | TRBV10-3 | CAISDEGYQPQHF | TGTGCCATCAGTGACGAGGGGTATCAGCCCCAGCATTTT
TRBJ1-1 | . | . | TRBV5-6 | CASSWDYEYGEAFF | TGTGCCAGCAGCTGGGATTATGAATACGGGGAAGCTTTCTTT
TRBJ1-6 | few | . | TRBV27 | CASSHRESNSPLHF | TGTGCCAGCAGTCACAGGGAAAGTAATTCACCCCTCCACTTT
TRBJ2-1 | . | TRBD2 | TRBV20-1 | CRVAGGYNEQFF | TGCAGGGTAGCGGGGGGTTACAATGAGCAGTTCTTC
TRBJ2-1 | . | . | TRBV24-1 | CATSDLRNEQFF | TGTGCCACCAGTGATTTAAGGAATGAGCAGTTCTTC
TRBJ2-1 | . | TRBD2 | TRBV4-2 | CASSQDSGLAGGTGFYNEQFF | TGTGCCAGCAGCCAAGATTCCGGACTAGCGGGAGGGACGGGGTTCTACAATGAGCAGTTCTTC
TRBJ2-7 | few | . | TRBV6-5 | CASSYDSHIYEQYF | TGTGCCAGCAGCTACGACTCTCATATTTACGAGCAGTACTTC
TRBJ2-5 | many | . | TRBV27 | CASSLWVMAQETQYF | TGTGCCAGCAGTTTATGGGTGATGGCCCAAGAGACCCAGTACTTC
TRBJ1-6 | many | . | TRBV19 | CASSIQGTNSPLHF | TGTGCCAGTAGTATTCAGGGCACAAATTCACCCCTCCACTTT
TRBJ1-4 | many | . | TRBV19 | CASSIIVTGTNEKLFF | TGTGCCAGTAGTATAATTGTGACGGGAACTAATGAAAAACTGTTTTTT
TRBJ2-5 | . | TRBD1 | TRBV6-4 | CASSLDRGRAETQYF | TGTGCCAGCAGTCTTGACAGGGGGCGCGCCGAGACCCAGTACTTC
TRBJ1-4 | many | . | TRBV19 | CASSTGSTNEKLFF | TGTGCCAGTAGTACAGGCTCAACTAATGAAAAACTGTTTTTT
TRBJ2-1 | . | . | TRBV5-1 | CASSFGANNEQFF | TGCGCCAGCAGCTTCGGAGCCAACAATGAGCAGTTCTTC
TRBJ2-7 | . | . | TRBV5-4 | CASSPHQYEQYF | TGTGCCAGCAGCCCCCACCAATACGAGCAGTACTTC
TRBJ1-2 | . | . | TRBV5-6 | CASSLLADYGYTF | TGTGCCAGCAGCCTTCTGGCGGACTATGGCTACACCTTC
TRBJ1-2 | . | TRBD1 | TRBV19 | CASGDRGQFNYGYTF | TGTGCCAGTGGGGACAGGGGGCAATTTAACTATGGCTACACCTTC
TRBJ1-1 | medium-sized | . | TRBV29-1 | CSVGQLTEAFF | TGCAGCGTTGGACAGTTGACTGAAGCTTTCTTT
TRBJ1-1 | . | . | TRBV29-1 | CSVDDRRMDTEAFF | TGCAGCGTAGATGACAGGCGGATGGACACTGAAGCTTTCTTT
TRBJ2-1 | few | TRBD2 | TRBV15 | CATSRDQAGGHNEQFF | TGTGCCACCAGCAGAGATCAGGCGGGGGGCCACAATGAGCAGTTCTTC